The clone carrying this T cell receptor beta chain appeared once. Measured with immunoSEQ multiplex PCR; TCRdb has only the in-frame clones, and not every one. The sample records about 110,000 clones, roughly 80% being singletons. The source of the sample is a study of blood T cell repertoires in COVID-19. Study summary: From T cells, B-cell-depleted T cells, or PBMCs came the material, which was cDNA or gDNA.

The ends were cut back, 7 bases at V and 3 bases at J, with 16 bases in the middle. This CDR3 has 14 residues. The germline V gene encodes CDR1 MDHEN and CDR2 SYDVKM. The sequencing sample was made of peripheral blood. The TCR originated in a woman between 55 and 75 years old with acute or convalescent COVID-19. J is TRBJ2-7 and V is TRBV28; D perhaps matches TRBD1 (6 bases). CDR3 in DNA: TGTGCCAGCACCTTACCGGGACATGTCTACGAGCAGTACTTC. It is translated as CASTLPGHVYEQYF.